The 23 T cell receptor beta chains below come from one sample, sequenced in a study of blood T cell repertoires in COVID-19. Sequencing was performed with immunoSEQ multiplex PCR; in TCRdb, only in-frame clones are kept and a portion is missing. Found here are under 200,000 clones, 75% to 85% of them singletons; the top ten hold about 7.8%. The sequenced material came from peripheral blood. The origin of the receptors is a woman aged 55-70 years with COVID-19, enrolled during active disease.

The chain combines TRBV6-2 or TRBV6-3 with TRBJ1-5; TRBD1 agrees at 7 bases. This CDR3 is 20 amino acids long. The V segment lost 2 bases and the J segment 0 bases; nucleotides outside the gene matches: 16. The germline V gene encodes CDR1 MNHEY and CDR2 SVGEGT. The CDR3 here is CASSYPDTTLDRNSNQPQHF. The DNA of the CDR3 is TGTGCCAGCAGTTACCCTGACACGACCCTGGACAGGAATAGCAATCAGCCCCAGCATTTT.

This clone was found a few times. V usage is TRBV9 and J usage is TRBJ1-3; D unresolved. This CDR3 region has 13 residues. Per germline, CDR1 SGDLS and CDR2 YYNGEE. V was pared by 3 bases and J by 1 base, with 5 bases between. The chain's CDR3 is CASSGGSGNTIYF. The DNA for the CDR3 is TGTGCCAGCAGCGGCGGTTCTGGAAACACCATATATTTT.

The rearrangement links TRBV5-5 to TRBJ1-6, with TRBD1 matching over 7 bases. This CDR3 is 18 amino acids long. V lost 2 bases to trimming and J lost 4 bases; unmatched junction nucleotides: 12. CDR1 and CDR2 from the germline V gene are SGHKS and YYEKEE (reference sequence). In DNA, the CDR3 is TGTGCCAGCAGCTTTACGGGGGGGGCACAGGGGTATAATTCACCCCTCCACTTT. Protein: CASSFTGGAQGYNSPLHF.

V gene TRBV5-1 combines with J gene TRBJ1-3; the match to TRBD1 covers 7 bases. This CDR3 contains 16 residues. V dropped 3 bases and J dropped 2; count of bases not matched to a gene: 8. Germline V gene sequence: CDR1 SGHRS, CDR2 YFSETQ. The CDR3 spells CASSSGAGTAGNTIYF. DNA for the CDR3: TGCGCCAGCAGCTCCGGGGCAGGGACAGCTGGAAACACCATATATTTT.

The chain employs TRBV28 and TRBJ2-1; perhaps TRBD1 as D (6 bases). Per germline, CDR1 MDHEN and CDR2 SYDVKM. V dropped 5 bases and J dropped 3 bases, with 14 bases sitting between them. This CDR3 comprises 15 residues. The CDR3 bases are TGTGCCAGCAGTCCCAGGGACACTATCTACAATGAGCAGTTCTTC. Encoded protein: CASSPRDTIYNEQFF.

Concerning this clone itself: An end of the junction does not agree with germline; a read error may underlie this. V usage is TRBV20-1 and J usage is TRBJ1-1; D ambiguous. Germline V gene lookup returns CDR1 DFQATT and CDR2 SNEGSKA (reference sequence). The CDR3 length is 11 residues. The CDR3: CSLDWNPEAFF. DNA of the CDR3: TGCAGTCTCGACTGGAACCCTGAAGCTTTCTTT.

V usage is TRBV3-1 (or the pseudogene TRBV3-2) and J usage is TRBJ2-7, with 8 bases fitting TRBD2. This CDR3 spans 14 amino acids. CDR1 is LGHDT and CDR2 is YNNKEL in the germline V gene (reference sequence). The V and J ends lost 9 bases and 5 bases, in that order; junction bases with no gene match: 12. The CDR3 reads CASSGGESLHEQYF. DNA for the CDR3: TGTGCCAGTTCCGGGGGGGAGTCCCTTCACGAGCAGTACTTC.

The rearrangement joins TRBV3-1 (or the pseudogene TRBV3-2) to TRBJ2-3; 9 bases fit TRBD2. Germline V CDR1 and CDR2: LGHDT, YNNKEL (reference sequence). The CDR3 is made up of 19 amino acids. V lost 0 bases, J lost 0 bases, and 10 bases stayed unmatched. CDR3 nucleotides: TGTGCCAGCAGCCAAGAGATAGCGGGGGTCCAAGCTAGCACAGATACGCAGTATTTT. It codes for CASSQEIAGVQASTDTQYF.

This chain joins TRBV19 and TRBJ2-3; tentative D call: TRBD2 (5 bases). Germline assignment: CDR1 LNHDA and CDR2 SQIVND (reference sequence). V was pared by 9 bases and J by 6 bases, with 16 bases between. The CDR3 loop spans 13 amino acids. The CDR3 nucleotides are TGTGCCAGCGCGAGGGAATTTCGGGATACGCAGTATTTT. Amino acids: CASAREFRDTQYF.

The chain joins TRBV27 to TRBJ1-6, with a tentative D call TRBD1 (5 bases). V lost 3 bases to trimming and J lost 4 bases, with 16 bases between them. Germline lookup yields CDR1 MNHEY and CDR2 SMNVEV (reference sequence). The length of the CDR3 is 17 residues. The DNA for the CDR3 is TGTGCCAGCAGTTTGGTCTCTCAGGGATCGTATAATTCACCCCTCCACTTT. Translated, it gives CASSLVSQGSYNSPLHF.

This clone was seen only a few times. This chain links TRBV19 with TRBJ2-7; D is perhaps TRBD1 (6 bases). The CDR3 has 15 amino acids. Germline CDR1 reads LNHDA; CDR2 reads SQIVND (reference sequence). V was shortened by 6 bases and J by 5 bases, with 20 bases between the two germline ends. DNA of the CDR3: TGTGCCAGTAGCCCAAAAAATCGACAGGCCAACGAGCAGTACTTC. It translates to CASSPKNRQANEQYF.

This clone came up many times. The rearrangement links TRBV11-2 to TRBJ2-1; perhaps TRBD2 as D (6 bases). Trimming took off 1 base at V and 3 bases at J, with 10 bases between the two ends. The CDR3 extends over 15 amino acids. Germline V CDR1 and CDR2: SGHAT, FQNNGV. DNA of the CDR3: TGTGCCAGCAGCTTAGTTCCGGGAGACTACAATGAGCAGTTCTTC. Translation gives CASSLVPGDYNEQFF.

The rearrangement uses TRBV11-2 and TRBJ2-1, with 12 bases identical to TRBD2. V dropped 4 bases and J dropped 8; count of bases not matched to a gene: 6. The germline V gene has CDR1 SGHAT and CDR2 FQNNGV. This CDR3 is built from 15 residues. DNA for the CDR3: TGTGCCAGCAGCTCCCTAGCGGGAGGGCCCTATGAGCAGTTCTTC. Its translation: CASSSLAGGPYEQFF.

The chain uses TRBV11-2 and TRBJ2-1; 11 bases align to TRBD2. Trimming cost V 3 bases and J 6 bases; bases outside gene matches: 1. CDR1 SGHAT and CDR2 FQNNGV come from the germline V gene. The CDR3 loop spans 14 amino acids. This CDR3 reads CASSFGTSGNEQFF. For the CDR3, the DNA is TGTGCCAGCAGCTTTGGGACTAGCGGCAATGAGCAGTTCTTC. The entire variable domain, with the rest obtained from reference TRBV11-2 and TRBJ2-1, is as follows: EAGVAQSPRYKIIEKRQSVAFWCNPISGHATLYWYQQILGQGPKLLIQFQNNGVVDDSQLPKDRFSAERLKGVDSTLKIQPAKLEDSAVYLCASSFGTSGNEQFFGPGTRLTVL.

This chain joins TRBV11-2 and TRBJ1-6, with no clear D. Trimming removed 1 base from V and 7 bases from J, with 8 bases in between. CDR1 SGHAT and CDR2 FQNNGV come from the germline V gene. This CDR3 has 14 residues. CDR3 residues: CASSLGPRNSPLHF. The CDR3, as DNA: TGTGCCAGCAGCTTAGGCCCCAGAAATTCACCCCTCCACTTT.

The chain carries TRBV6-6 and TRBJ2-5; no firm D call. Trimming shortened V by 1 base and J by 2 bases, and 2 bases separated the two germline ends. This CDR3 contains 12 residues. In germline, CDR1 is MNHNY, CDR2 SVGAGI (reference sequence). CDR3 nucleotides: TGTGCCAGCAGTTACTTACAAGAGACCCAGTACTTC. Translated, it gives CASSYLQETQYF.

The V gene is TRBV5-1, the J gene TRBJ2-6; 13 positions agree with TRBD2. CDR3 length: 17 residues. The V segment lost 7 bases and the J segment 1 base; nucleotides outside the gene matches: 5. The germline gives CDR1 SGHRS, CDR2 YFSETQ. CDR3 coding DNA: TGCGCCAGCCAGACTAGCGGGGGGTGGTCTGGGGCCAACGTCCTGACTTTC. Amino acid sequence: CASQTSGGWSGANVLTF.

This clone has just a few counts. The chain recombines TRBV2 with TRBJ2-7; 8 bases fit TRBD2. The CDR3 has 13 residues. Germline CDR1 and CDR2: SNHLY and FYNNEI. V trimming: 6 bases; J trimming: 4 bases; junction bases outside the gene matches: 5. CDR3 residues: CASRHGGGYEQYV. The CDR3 DNA follows: TGTGCCAGCAGACACGGGGGGGGATACGAGCAGTACGTC.

The chain links TRBV28 to TRBJ1-2, with a weak D call TRBD1 (5 bases). The V end lost 7 bases, the J end lost 4 bases, and 10 bases lay between the germline ends. The CDR3 runs 12 residues. Germline V lookup: CDR1 MDHEN, CDR2 SYDVKM. CDR3 DNA sequence: TGTGCCAGCACTCAGGGCCTCTATGGCTACACCTTC. As protein: CASTQGLYGYTF.

The chain links TRBV9 to TRBJ2-2; D may be TRBD2 (6 bases). V lost 0 bases and J 5 bases, leaving 14 bases between the germline ends. This CDR3 comprises 16 residues. CDR1 is SGDLS and CDR2 is YYNGEE in the germline V gene. The CDR3, as DNA: TGTGCCAGCAGCGTAGGGGGAGGACCCGATACCGGGGAGCTGTTTTTT. Residues: CASSVGGGPDTGELFF.

This clone was found a few times. The gene calls are TRBV7-9 and TRBJ2-3; 10 bases match TRBD2. V lost 5 bases and J lost 5; bases outside the gene matches: 10. CDR1 is SEHNR and CDR2 is FQNEAQ in the germline V gene (reference sequence). This CDR3 region has 16 residues. Here the CDR3 DNA reads TGTGCCAGCAGCGCCTCCAGCGGGGGGGTGGGAGATACGCAGTATTTT. Its translation: CASSASSGGVGDTQYF.

The rearrangement uses TRBV6-5 and TRBJ1-2; 10 bases agree with TRBD1. This CDR3 has 15 amino acids. The ends lost 4 bases at V and 5 bases at J; junction bases unmatched: 7. Germline CDR1 is MNHEY and CDR2 is SVGAGI. CDR3 sequence reads: CASSSPGQGIYGYTF. The CDR3 DNA follows: TGTGCCAGCAGTTCCCCGGGACAGGGGATTTATGGCTACACCTTC.

A few counts support this clone. The rearrangement links TRBV15 to TRBJ1-1; D is uncertain. The CDR3 contains 14 residues. The ends were cut back, 0 bases at V and 4 bases at J, with 9 bases in the middle. Germline values: CDR1 LNHNV, CDR2 YYDKDF (reference sequence). This CDR3 is CATSRDIVSTEAFF. The CDR3 nucleotides read TGTGCCACCAGCAGAGATATCGTGAGCACTGAAGCTTTCTTT.